Included here is one T cell receptor beta chain sequence, with context. Its matching antigen is unknown. Germline assignment: CDR1 SGHKS and CDR2 YYEKEE (reference sequence). Trimming removed 4 bases at V and 7 bases at J, with 18 bases between. The CDR3 length is 14 residues. This record belongs to a study of cytomegalovirus exposure and HLA in healthy donors. General observations from the study: Around 160 TCR beta chains were listed as cytomegalovirus-associated. Most TCR sequences proved rare, with some public TCRs found in many donors. Reported results showed that the classifier diagnosed cytomegalovirus status with high specificity and sensitivity.

The protocol was immunoSEQ multiplex PCR, while the TCRdb copy is restricted to in-frame clones and leaves out a portion. Of 110,000 or so clones listed, approximately 85% are singletons. The sample was PBMCs. The clonotype comes from a man between 18 and 29 years old in good health and CMV-seronegative. The chain is built from TRBV5-5 and TRBJ2-7; a weak D match, TRBD2 (5 bases). The CDR3 region is CASSEGLFLGEQYF. CDR3 in DNA: TGTGCCAGCAGCGAAGGACTGTTTCTGGGGGAGCAGTACTTC.